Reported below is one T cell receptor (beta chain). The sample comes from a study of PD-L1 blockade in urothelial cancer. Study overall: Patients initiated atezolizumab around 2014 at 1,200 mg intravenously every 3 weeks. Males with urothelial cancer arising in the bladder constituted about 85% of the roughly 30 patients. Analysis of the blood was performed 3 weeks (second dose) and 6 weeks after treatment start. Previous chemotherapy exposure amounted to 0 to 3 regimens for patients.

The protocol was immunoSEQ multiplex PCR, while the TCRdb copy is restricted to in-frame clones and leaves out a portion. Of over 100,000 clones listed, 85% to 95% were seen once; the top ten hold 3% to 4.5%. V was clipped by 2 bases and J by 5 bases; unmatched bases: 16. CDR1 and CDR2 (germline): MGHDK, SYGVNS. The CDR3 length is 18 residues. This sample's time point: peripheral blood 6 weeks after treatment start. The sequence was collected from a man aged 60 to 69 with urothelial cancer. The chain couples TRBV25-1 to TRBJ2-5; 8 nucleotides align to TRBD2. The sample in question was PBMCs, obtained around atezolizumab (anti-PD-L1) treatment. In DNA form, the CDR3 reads TGTGCCAGCAGTGAAGCCTTCCCGGGACTAGGGGGACTCGAGACCCAGTACTTC. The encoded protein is CASSEAFPGLGGLETQYF.